Presented here are 8 T cell receptor beta chains from one specimen sequenced in a study of CXCR3-negative and CXCR3-positive naive CD8 T cells. Findings of the study overall: Greater hydrophobicity was found in TRB CDR3s of CXCR3-positive naive cells than of CXCR3-negative naive cells.

These receptors are not linked to any known antigen. The method, 5' RACE with UMI labels, was used to prepare the TRB cDNA libraries. Each CDR3 protein gets one entry in TCRdb, which reprocessed the 5' RACE reads and gives no DNA. The sample's table shows 150,000 or so distinct CDR3 sequences. Sequencing was done on a sample of naive CXCR3+ CD8+ T cells from blood. Subset noted: CD45RO-CCR7+CD27+CD95- naive CD8+ T cells expressing CXCR3 (TNR3+). The receptors originated from a human donor in good health. Some clones in this sample may be carry-over from other donors' samples.

This chain connects TRBV6-2 or TRBV6-3 to TRBJ2-7. Per germline, CDR1 MNHEY and CDR2 SVGEGT. There are 12 residues in the CDR3. CDR3 protein: CASSYTGYEQYF.

This chain's CDR3 is CASSYVAGSYNEQFF. The chain is built from TRBV6-5 and TRBJ2-1; the TCRdb D gene call, TRBD1, has no DNA to confirm it. CDR1 is MNHEY and CDR2 is SVGAGI in the germline V gene. This CDR3 is built from 15 residues.

The chain combines TRBV3-1 with TRBJ2-3; lacking DNA, the TRBD2 call made by TCRdb goes unchecked. The length of the CDR3 is 16 residues. Germline V gives CDR1 LGHDT, CDR2 YNNKEL (reference sequence). The CDR3 loop reads CASSQVLARSTDTQYF.

The V call is TRBV13, the J call TRBJ2-1; TCRdb gives TRBD1 as the D gene, but with no DNA this cannot be confirmed. The CDR3 loop spans 17 amino acids. Germline lookup yields CDR1 PRHDT and CDR2 FYEKMQ (reference sequence). The CDR3 sequence: CASSSTPAGQGSHEQFF.

V is TRBV28 and J is TRBJ1-6; TCRdb returns TRBD1, unconfirmable since there is no DNA. There are 15 residues in the CDR3. Germline V gene lookup returns CDR1 MDHEN and CDR2 SYDVKM. This chain's CDR3 is CASSLYQGAGTPLHF.

This chain links TRBV29-1 with TRBJ2-5; absent DNA, TCRdb's TRBD1 call cannot be checked. CDR3 length: 13 amino acids. CDR1 and CDR2 from the germline V gene are SQVTM and ANQGSEA. CDR3: CSVVQGLGETQYF.

V and J are TRBV7-8 and TRBJ2-1; TCRdb picks TRBD2, but there is no DNA to check that call. The germline V gene encodes CDR1 SGHVS and CDR2 FQNEAQ. The CDR3 is 15 residues long. The CDR3 here is CASSYSEGWAHEQFF.

The chain carries TRBV6-9 and TRBJ2-1; TCRdb's D call, TRBD2, is unchecked because there is no DNA. The CDR3 contains 15 residues. Per the germline V gene, CDR1 is MNHGY and CDR2 is SVAAGI. This CDR3 is CASSSGGRVYNEQFF.